The clone carrying this T cell receptor beta chain was seen a handful of times. Its target is not known. The data derive from a study of post-analysis software for immune sequencing data. Study-wide results and caveats: The study found TRBV5-6, TRBV5-1 and TRBV20-1 among roughly 5 TRBV segments more frequent in patients than controls.

Each TCR beta cDNA library carried unique molecular identifiers. TCRdb ran MiXCR on the PCR reads and lists one entry per CDR3 protein. The table includes hundreds of thousands of distinct CDR3 sequences, less than 35% detected once. The CDR3 loop spans 13 amino acids. Germline CDR1 DFQATT, CDR2 SNEGSKA (reference sequence). The receptor was derived from a girl aged 10 to 17 with multiple sclerosis. Input material: blood. This rearrangement joins TRBV20-1 to TRBJ2-4, with TRBD1 matching over 7 bases. The DNA end lines up better with TRBJ2-7; the J call may be wrong. Written as DNA, the CDR3 is TGCAGTGCTACCCGGGACAGCCCCTACGAGCAGTACTTC. Translation gives CSATRDSPYEQYF.